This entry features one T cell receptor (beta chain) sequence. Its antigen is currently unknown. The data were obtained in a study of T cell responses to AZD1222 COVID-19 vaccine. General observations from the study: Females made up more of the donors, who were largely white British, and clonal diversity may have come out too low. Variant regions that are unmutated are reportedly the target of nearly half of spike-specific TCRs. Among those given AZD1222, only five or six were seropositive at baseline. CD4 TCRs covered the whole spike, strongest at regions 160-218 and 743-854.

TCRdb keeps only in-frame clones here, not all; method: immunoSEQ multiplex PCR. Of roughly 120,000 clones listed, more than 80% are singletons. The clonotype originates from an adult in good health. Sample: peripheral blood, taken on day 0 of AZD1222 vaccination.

CDR3 region: CATNPGAGRNEQFF. In nucleotides, the CDR3 is TGTGCCACCAACCCGGGGGCGGGGCGTAATGAGCAGTTCTTC. The V and J genes are TRBV24-1 and TRBJ2-1; D could derive from TRBD1 or TRBD2 (6 bases each). This CDR3 has 14 residues. The V end lost 8 bases, the J end lost 7 bases, and 17 bases lay between the germline ends. The germline CDR1 and CDR2 sequences are KGHDR and SFDVKD.